A selection of T cell receptor beta chains follows, all from one sample in a study of monozygotic twins with inflammatory bowel disease. Each CDR3 protein gets one entry in TCRdb, which reprocessed the 5' RACE reads and gives no DNA. The table for this sample gives 150,000 to 200,000 distinct CDR3 sequences. Sequencing used blood. These receptors originate from a human donor with ulcerative colitis or Crohn's disease, or a healthy co-twin of an affected twin (not recorded which). Both conserved end residues are part of each CDR3.

V gene	J gene	CDR3 protein
TRBV29-1	TRBJ2-4	CSGTGTEGHIQYF
TRBV15	TRBJ2-3	CATSRDVQGGRAQYF
TRBV12-3/TRBV12-4	TRBJ2-7	CASSWRGLASDEQYF
TRBV20-1	TRBJ2-1	CSALLAIEQFF
TRBV18	TRBJ1-1	CASSPLQGATEAFF
TRBV5-1	TRBJ1-4	CASSFPGTEEKLFF
TRBV30	TRBJ2-1	CAWMLGTTLRSYNEQFF
TRBV7-2	TRBJ2-3	CASSLVPGGTDTQYF
TRBV6-6	TRBJ2-5	CASGGIQETQYF
TRBV2	TRBJ1-1	CATHRRGNTEAFF
TRBV7-2	TRBJ2-1	CASSSKGPSYNEQFF
TRBV29-1	TRBJ2-4	CSVEDRTETKNIQYF
TRBV27	TRBJ2-7	CASSLSIGRTSYEQYF
TRBV11-2	TRBJ1-6	CASSLGPRDSPLHF
TRBV6-5	TRBJ1-2	CASSYWETGGSYGYTF
TRBV27	TRBJ1-2	CASSPTGLPNYGYTF
TRBV20-1	TRBJ1-1	CSARAGGESWNTEAFF
TRBV7-8	TRBJ2-3	CASFPAASGRDTQYF
TRBV10-3	TRBJ2-7	CAISDHRTGGGYEQYF
TRBV2	TRBJ2-7	CASSDRDNSYYEQYF
TRBV29-1	TRBJ2-7	CSVQGWYEQYF
TRBV10-3	TRBJ2-1	CAISEVPLAGGGHEQFF
TRBV5-5	TRBJ1-1	CASRVGTRTEAFF
TRBV15	TRBJ2-6	CATSRDRSSSGANVLTF
TRBV20-1	TRBJ2-7	CSARRPDRVSSYEQYF